The 22 T cell receptor beta chains given below trace back to one sample, sequenced in a study of T cell repertoires in cytomegalovirus infection. These receptors have no identified antigens. In TCRdb, the reads were re-called with MiXCR into one record per CDR3 protein. The sample includes 650,000 to 900,000 distinct CDR3 sequences, 32% of them seen just once. The sequencing used cultured CD8+ T cells from PBMCs, collected from culture after CMV antigen stimulation. Every receptor here comes from a human donor in good health (CMV status not recorded). Some clones in this sample may be carry-over from other donors' samples.

This clonotype was counted a few times. The chain employs TRBV11-2 and TRBJ2-5; TRBD1 might be the D (6 bases). CDR3 length: 15 residues. The V end lost 0 bases, the J end lost 2 bases, and 10 bases lay between the germline ends. The germline V gene has CDR1 SGHAT and CDR2 FQNNGV. For the CDR3, the DNA is TGTGCCAGCAGCTTAGAACAGGGACGACAAGAGACCCAGTACTTC. It translates to CASSLEQGRQETQYF.

The V gene is TRBV5-6, the J gene TRBJ2-2; D unclear. Germline V gene data show CDR1 as SGHDT and CDR2 as YYEEEE. V was clipped by 3 bases and J by 4 bases, with 7 bases between them. The CDR3 length is 13 residues. The CDR3 region has the DNA TGTGCCAGCAGCTCGTCCCCCACCGGGGAGCTGTTTTTT. It translates to CASSSSPTGELFF.

This sequence joins TRBV20-1 and TRBJ1-1, with 8 bases that match TRBD1. CDR3 length: 13 residues. Germline V gene sequence: CDR1 DFQATT, CDR2 SNEGSKA (reference sequence). J lost 3 bases, V lost 6 bases, and 6 bases had no gene match. For the CDR3, the DNA is TGCAGTGCCCGAGCACAGGGGGACACTGAAGCTTTCTTT. Translated: CSARAQGDTEAFF.

This clonotype was counted between two and nine times. This chain connects TRBV19 to TRBJ1-2; TRBD1 aligns across 12 bases. Trimming removed 5 bases from V and 8 bases from J; junction bases left unmatched: 6. The CDR3 is 14 amino acids. Germline-derived CDR1 and CDR2 are LNHDA and SQIVND (reference sequence). Here the CDR3 reads CASSWGQGANGYTF. CDR3 DNA: TGTGCCAGTAGTTGGGGACAGGGGGCGAACGGCTACACCTTC. The complete variable domain, with remaining parts taken from reference TRBV19 and TRBJ1-2, reads DGGITQSPKYLFRKEGQNVTLSCEQNLNHDAMYWYRQDPGQGLRLIYYSQIVNDFQKGDIAEGYSVSREKKESFPLTVTSAQKNPTAFYLCASSWGQGANGYTFGSGTRLTVV.

On this clonotype: This may come from a read error, since a much larger clone is one base off. The rearrangement joins TRBV7-6 to TRBJ2-1; D is uncertain. Trimming left V 1 base short and J 6 bases short, with 10 bases between. Germline lookup yields CDR1 SGHVS and CDR2 FNYEAQ. This CDR3 has 14 amino acids. The CDR3 reads CASSLEHIGNEQFF. The CDR3 DNA follows: TGTGCCAGCAGCTTAGAGCACATCGGCAATGAGCAGTTCTTC. The whole variable domain, filled in from reference TRBV7-6 and TRBJ2-1, reads GAGVSQSPRYKVTKRGQDVALRCDPISGHVSLYWYRQALGQGPEFLTYFNYEAQQDKSGLPNDRFSAERPEGSISTLTIQRTEQRDSAMYRCASSLEHIGNEQFFGPGTRLTVL.

DNA for the CDR3: TGTGCCAGCAGCCCAACCCGGCAGACTGAAGCTTTCTTT. Translation: CASSPTRQTEAFF. This chain connects TRBV5-3 to TRBJ1-1, with no clear D. TRBV5-3 is classed as an ORF, of uncertain function. This CDR3 has 13 residues. V was shortened by 8 bases and J by 5 bases, with 16 bases between the two germline ends.

The chain joins TRBV10-2 to TRBJ1-2; D not certain. CDR3 length: 17 residues. Germline loops: CDR1 WSHSY, CDR2 SAAADI. The ends were cut back, 7 bases at V and 0 bases at J, with 21 bases in the middle. The CDR3 is CASKGLLANGSNYGYTF. For the CDR3, the DNA is TGCGCCAGCAAGGGATTATTAGCTAATGGATCTAACTATGGCTACACCTTC.

This chain connects TRBV7-8 to TRBJ2-2; D is perhaps TRBD2 (6 bases). Deletions cut 11 bases from V and 1 base from J, with 23 bases between. Germline V gene data show CDR1 as SGHVS and CDR2 as FQNEAQ. CDR3 length: 17 residues. The CDR3 sequence is CAASNRKGRGNTGELFF. The CDR3, as DNA: TGTGCCGCTAGTAATAGAAAGGGGCGGGGGAACACCGGGGAGCTGTTTTTT.

A note on this clonotype: Possible read error: a much larger clone is one base away. The chain recombines TRBV7-6 with TRBJ1-3; D uncertain. CDR3 length equals 15 residues. Germline CDR1 SGHVS, CDR2 FNYEAQ. V was cut by 4 bases and J by 2 bases, with 12 bases left in between. The CDR3 protein is CASSSNYGAGNTIYF. The CDR3 bases are TGTGCCAGCAGCTCGAATTACGGTGCTGGAAACACCATATATTTT.

V usage is TRBV29-1 and J usage is TRBJ2-2, with unresolved D. CDR3 length: 11 residues. The V end lost 4 bases, the J end lost 10 bases, and 10 bases lay between the germline ends. CDR1 SQVTM and CDR2 ANQGSEA come from the germline V gene. The CDR3 region is CSVVRVVELFF. In DNA, the CDR3 is TGCAGCGTTGTGAGAGTCGTGGAGCTGTTTTTT.

Notes on this clonotype: A much larger clone differs from this one at a single base, so this may be a read error. The V gene is TRBV7-6, the J gene TRBJ2-3, with D maybe TRBD2 (5 bases). The V gene's germline CDR1 is SGHVS and CDR2 FNYEAQ. This CDR3 has 15 residues. CDR3 bases: TGTGCCAGCGGCTTAGGAGGCTCCCTCACAGATACGCAGTATTTT. It yields the protein CASGLGGSLTDTQYF.

This clonotype has just a few counts. V is TRBV6-2 or TRBV6-3 and J is TRBJ2-1; 7 bases line up with TRBD2. The junction had 5 bases not matched to a gene; V was cut back by 5 bases and J by 4 bases. Germline CDR1 and CDR2: MNHEY and SVGEGT. The CDR3 sequence is 14 residues long. The CDR3 region has the DNA TGTGCCAGCAGTATCCAGCGGGGTTACAATGAGCAGTTCTTC. The encoded protein is CASSIQRGYNEQFF.

This clonotype appeared a few times. The rearrangement links TRBV14 to TRBJ2-1, with 14 positions matching TRBD2. CDR1 and CDR2 (germline): SGHDN, FVKESK. This CDR3 is 20 amino acids long. Trimming removed 4 bases from V and 3 bases from J; junction bases left unmatched: 14. The CDR3 sequence is CASSRDGTSGGTPHYNEQFF. The CDR3 region has the DNA TGTGCCAGCAGCCGGGACGGGACTAGCGGGGGAACCCCTCACTACAATGAGCAGTTCTTC.

This clonotype showed up just a few times. The chain has TRBV4-3 and TRBJ2-1, with 7 nucleotides matching TRBD2. Trimming at V came to 0 bases and at J to 2 bases, leaving 7 bases not matched to a gene. This CDR3 comprises 17 residues. CDR1 is LGHNA and CDR2 is YSLEER in the germline V gene. The CDR3 DNA follows: TGCGCCAGCAGCCAAGATCTGGGGGGGGTCCCCTACAATGAGCAGTTCTTC. Protein product: CASSQDLGGVPYNEQFF.

This clonotype was detected only once. The chain is built from TRBV29-1 and TRBJ2-5; maybe TRBD1 (6 bases). CDR1 and CDR2 (germline): SQVTM, ANQGSEA. The CDR3 runs to 11 residues. The CDR3, as DNA: TGCAGTGGAACAGGGTTCGAGACCCAGTACTTC. It specifies CSGTGFETQYF.

This clonotype was recorded a few times. The chain has TRBV19 and TRBJ2-2; D gene uncertain. The CDR3 loop spans 16 amino acids. In germline, CDR1 is LNHDA, CDR2 SQIVND (reference sequence). The ends were cut back, 7 bases at V and 5 bases at J, with 20 bases in the middle. The DNA for the CDR3 is TGTGCCAGTACCAGGTTGAGTAGCCTTAAGACCGGGGAGCTGTTTTTT. Protein sequence: CASTRLSSLKTGELFF.

Note on this clonotype: This sequence may be a read error, since a much larger clone differs from it by one base. The genes are TRBV6-2 or TRBV6-3 and TRBJ1-1; the D is unclear. Per the germline V gene, CDR1 is MNHEY and CDR2 is SVGEGT. The CDR3 loop spans 14 amino acids. The germline V and J ends were trimmed by 1 base and 0 bases, with 6 bases remaining between them. The CDR3 spells CASSYWTVNTEAFF. CDR3 in DNA: TGTGCCAGCAGTTACTGGACGGTGAACACTGAAGCTTTCTTT.

DNA of the CDR3: TGTGCCAGCACCTTAGGGCAGGGTGGCCACGAGCAGTACTTC. Encoded protein: CASTLGQGGHEQYF. The chain is built from TRBV5-6 and TRBJ2-7; D is perhaps TRBD1 (5 bases). Looked up from germline, CDR1 is SGHDT and CDR2 is YYEEEE. Trimming took 6 bases from V and 5 from J, leaving 18 bases between them. The CDR3 totals 14 residues.

This clonotype was found a few times. The chain carries TRBV27 and TRBJ2-5; TRBD2 might be the D (7 bases). V lost 7 bases and J lost 4, with 16 bases in between. In germline, CDR1 is MNHEY, CDR2 SMNVEV (reference sequence). The CDR3 has 14 residues. The CDR3, as DNA: TGTGCCAGCACCAGAGGGGGGGGCGCAGAGACCCAGTACTTC. Protein: CASTRGGGAETQYF.

A few counts support this clonotype. This sequence joins TRBV7-4 and TRBJ2-2; possible D gene TRBD1, 6 bases. Germline CDR1 SGHVT, CDR2 SQSDAQ. CDR3 length: 14 residues. Trimming stripped 5 bases from V and 7 bases from J, with 14 bases between. CDR3 in amino acids: CASSGTDRFGELFF. The CDR3 DNA is TGTGCCAGCAGCGGAACCGACAGGTTCGGGGAGCTGTTTTTT.

This clonotype was observed at least ten times. The gene calls are TRBV2 and TRBJ1-1, with D unclear. V lost 3 bases, J lost 4 bases, and 9 bases lay in between. Germline V gene data show CDR1 as SNHLY and CDR2 as FYNNEI. This CDR3 has 13 residues. In DNA form, the CDR3 reads TGTGCCAGCAGTGACCGGACGGGCACTGAAGCTTTCTTT. It translates to CASSDRTGTEAFF. Full variable domain (missing parts from reference TRBV2 and TRBJ1-1): EPEVTQTPSHQVTQMGQEVILRCVPISNHLYFYWYRQILGQKVEFLVSFYNNEISEKSEIFDDQFSVERPDGSNFTLKIRSTKLEDSAMYFCASSDRTGTEAFFGQGTRLTVV.

The V call is TRBV6-2 or TRBV6-3, the J call TRBJ1-2; 7 nucleotides match TRBD1. CDR3 length: 17 amino acids. The V and J ends lost 7 bases and 4 bases, in that order; junction bases with no gene match: 18. The germline gives CDR1 MNHEY, CDR2 SVGEGT. In DNA form, the CDR3 reads TGTGCCAGCAATCACCCAGGGGGAATCGACTTTTTCTATGGCTACACCTTC. It encodes CASNHPGGIDFFYGYTF.